This entry lists 4 T cell receptor beta chains sequenced from one sample in a study of cytomegalovirus exposure and HLA in healthy donors. Amplification used 60 Vbeta primers and 13 Jbeta primers. TCRdb's table, derived via immunoSEQ multiplex PCR, lists solely in-frame clones and lacks some. The sample holds 150,000 to 200,000 clones, around 68% seen once. The sample taken for sequencing was PBMCs. These receptors were taken from a man aged 45-60 years in good health and CMV-seronegative.

J is TRBJ2-5 and V is TRBV5-1; 8 positions match TRBD2. V shed 7 bases, J shed 4 bases, and the junction held 15 bases outside the gene matches. Per germline, CDR1 SGHRS and CDR2 YFSETQ. This CDR3 is 16 amino acids long. In DNA, the CDR3 is TGCGCCAGCGCTAGGACCGGGACTAGTAACTCAGAGACCCAGTACTTC. This sequence encodes CASARTGTSNSETQYF.

The sample holds one count of this clone. The V gene is TRBV7-2, the J gene TRBJ2-5; 9 bases fit TRBD1. The CDR3 contains 16 residues. V lost 2 bases and J lost 0; bases outside the gene matches: 4. Germline loops: CDR1 SGHTA, CDR2 FQGNSA. Here the CDR3 DNA reads TGTGCCAGCAGCTTACGACAGGGGGGGTACCAAGAGACCCAGTACTTC. It encodes CASSLRQGGYQETQYF.

V is TRBV6-5 and J is TRBJ2-2; TRBD2 matches 9 bases. Losses at the gene ends were 2 bases for V and 4 bases for J; bases not matched to a gene: 2. CDR1 and CDR2 (germline): MNHEY, SVGAGI. The CDR3 extends over 15 amino acids. The CDR3 DNA reads as TGTGCCAGCAGTTACATAGCGGGGGCCACCGGGGAGCTGTTTTTT. Its protein product is CASSYIAGATGELFF.

This clone has more than one count but fewer than ten. The genes are TRBV7-2 and TRBJ2-1; D may be TRBD1 (5 bases). CDR3 length: 15 amino acids. In germline, CDR1 is SGHTA, CDR2 FQGNSA. V was trimmed by 5 bases and J by 2 bases, leaving 13 bases between them. The CDR3 loop is CASSTTATTYNEQFF. CDR3 in DNA: TGTGCCAGCAGCACGACAGCCACCACCTACAATGAGCAGTTCTTC.